This T cell receptor beta chain appears in the sequencing data of a study of identical twins. This clonotype occurred a few times. Antigen: not known. cDNA carried unique molecular identifiers, and a universal primer site was added by template switching. TCRdb reprocessed the 5' RACE reads via MiXCR and lists one record per CDR3 protein. Of roughly 690,000 distinct CDR3 sequences detected, around 5.7% appear once; the ten largest clones hold around 1.9%. Study-level points and caveats: Beta out-of-frame sequences displayed a weaker excess of sharing between twins. Findings depended on cross-sectional statistics rather than tracking the same donors. Among out-of-frame alpha sequences shared by twins, low generation probability occurred in excess.

Material: naive T cells sorted from blood. This sequence was found in a man aged 18 to 35 in good health.

In DNA form, the CDR3 reads TGCGCCAGCAGCTGGGGGATGGATGAGCAGTTCTTC. It yields the protein CASSWGMDEQFF. The genes are TRBV5-1 and TRBJ2-1; D possibly uses TRBD1 or TRBD2 (5 bases each). Germline assignment: CDR1 SGHRS and CDR2 YFSETQ. This CDR3 has 12 residues. With 3 bases removed from V and 8 bases from J, the gap between germline ends came to 9 bases.